This is a list of T cell receptor beta chains from one sample in a study of blood T cell repertoires in COVID-19. Sequencing used immunoSEQ multiplex PCR; TCRdb keeps in-frame clones, though not all of them. The sample records roughly 220,000 clones, roughly 85% being singletons. Sequenced material: peripheral blood. These receptors all come from a man aged 50-59 years who had recovered from COVID-19. Both conserved end residues are part of each CDR3. D genes are given only for firm matches. Some rows mark clone size as missing; the rest say once, few, many or name a class of expanded clone.

TRBD1,TRBJ2-7,TRBV15,NA,TGTGCCACCAGCAGAATAGCCGGGACAGGCCCGTCCTACGAGCAGTACTTC,CATSRIAGTGPSYEQYF
TRBD1,TRBJ1-5,TRBV2,NA,TGTGCCAGCAGGGGACAGGGCTCTCAGCCCCAGCATTTT,CASRGQGSQPQHF
TRBD2,TRBJ2-1,TRBV7-6,NA,TGTGCCAGCAGCACCGGGACTAGCGTTAACTCCTACAATGAGCAGTTCTTC,CASSTGTSVNSYNEQFF
NA,TRBJ1-2,TRBV5-1,NA,TGCGCCAGCAGCTTCGGGGATGGCTACACCTTC,CASSFGDGYTF
TRBD2,TRBJ2-6,TRBV5-1,once,TGCGCCAGCAGCTTGGCCAAAACTAGCGGGGGTGGGGCCAACGTCCTGACTTTC,CASSLAKTSGGGANVLTF
TRBD1,TRBJ1-1,TRBV6-4,NA,TGTGCCAGCAGCCTGACAGGGTGGGGCACTGAAGCTTTCTTT,CASSLTGWGTEAFF
TRBD1,TRBJ1-1,TRBV28,NA,TGTGCCAGCAGTTTTACAGGGGCGAACACTGAAGCTTTCTTT,CASSFTGANTEAFF
NA,TRBJ1-5,TRBV19,few,TGTGCCAGTAGTATGTCTACCGTTAGCAATCAGCCCCAGCATTTT,CASSMSTVSNQPQHF
NA,TRBJ2-1,TRBV4-1,NA,TGCGCCAGCAGCCAAGAAAGGGCAGGGGCGAATGAGCAGTTCTTC,CASSQERAGANEQFF
TRBD1,TRBJ1-2,TRBV7-8,NA,TGTGCCAGCAGCGGGACAGGGGGCGAGAGCTATGGCTACACCTTC,CASSGTGGESYGYTF
NA,TRBJ2-4,TRBV9,NA,TGTGCCAGCAGTCTCAGGGCAGGGGACATTCAGTACTTC,CASSLRAGDIQYF
TRBD1,TRBJ2-7,TRBV19,NA,TGTGCCAGTAGCCCAGAAACGGGACAGGGAGTTCGGTACGAGCAGTACTTC,CASSPETGQGVRYEQYF
TRBD1,TRBJ2-5,TRBV11-2,NA,TGTGCCAGCAGCCCTCCGGGACAGTATCAAGAGACCCAGTACTTC,CASSPPGQYQETQYF
NA,TRBJ1-1,TRBV28,NA,TGTGCCAGCACTCTCACCAGGGTGAACACTGAAGCTTTCTTT,CASTLTRVNTEAFF
TRBD1,TRBJ1-4,TRBV30,NA,TGTGCCTGGAGTGCTCTCAGGGGGCCAGGAAACGAAAAACTGTTTTTT,CAWSALRGPGNEKLFF
TRBD2,TRBJ2-7,TRBV28,NA,TGTGCCAGCAGTTTACCCCCGTTGGTAGCGGGAGTTCCCTACGAGCAGTACTTC,CASSLPPLVAGVPYEQYF